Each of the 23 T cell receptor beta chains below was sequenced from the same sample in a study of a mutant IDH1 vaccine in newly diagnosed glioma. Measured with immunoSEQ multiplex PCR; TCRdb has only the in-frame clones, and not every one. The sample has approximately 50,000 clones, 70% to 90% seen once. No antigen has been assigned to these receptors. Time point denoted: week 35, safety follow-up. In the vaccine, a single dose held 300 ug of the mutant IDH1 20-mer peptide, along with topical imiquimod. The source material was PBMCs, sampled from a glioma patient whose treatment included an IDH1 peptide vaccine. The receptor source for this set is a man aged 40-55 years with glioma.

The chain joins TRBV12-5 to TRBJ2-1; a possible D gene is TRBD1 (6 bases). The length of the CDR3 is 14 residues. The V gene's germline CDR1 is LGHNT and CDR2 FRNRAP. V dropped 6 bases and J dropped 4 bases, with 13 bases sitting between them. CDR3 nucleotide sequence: TGTGCTAGTGGCTTTCGGACAGTTTACAATGAGCAGTTCTTC. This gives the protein CASGFRTVYNEQFF.

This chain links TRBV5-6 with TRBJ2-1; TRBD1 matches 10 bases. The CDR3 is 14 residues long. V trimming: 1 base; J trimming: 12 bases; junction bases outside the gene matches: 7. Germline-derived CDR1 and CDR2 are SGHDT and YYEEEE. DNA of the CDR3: TGTGCCAGCAGCTTGTGGGGGACAGGGGTTGGGCAGTTCTTC. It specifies CASSLWGTGVGQFF. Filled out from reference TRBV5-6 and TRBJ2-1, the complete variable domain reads DAGVTQSPTHLIKTRGQQVTLRCSPKSGHDTVSWYQQALGQGPQFIFQYYEEEERQRGNFPDRFSGHQFPNYSSELNVNALLLGDSALYLCASSLWGTGVGQFFGPGTRLTVL.

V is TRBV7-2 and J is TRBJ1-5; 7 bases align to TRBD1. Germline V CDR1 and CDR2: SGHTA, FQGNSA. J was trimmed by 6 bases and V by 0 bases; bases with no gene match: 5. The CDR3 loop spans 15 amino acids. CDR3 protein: CASSLAGQVRQPQHF. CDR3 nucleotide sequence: TGTGCCAGCAGCTTAGCAGGACAGGTACGTCAGCCCCAGCATTTT. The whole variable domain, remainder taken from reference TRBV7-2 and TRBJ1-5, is GAGVSQSPSNKVTEKGKDVELRCDPISGHTALYWYRQSLGQGLEFLIYFQGNSAPDKSGLPSDRFSAERTGGSVSTLTIQRTQQEDSAVYLCASSLAGQVRQPQHFGDGTRLSIL.

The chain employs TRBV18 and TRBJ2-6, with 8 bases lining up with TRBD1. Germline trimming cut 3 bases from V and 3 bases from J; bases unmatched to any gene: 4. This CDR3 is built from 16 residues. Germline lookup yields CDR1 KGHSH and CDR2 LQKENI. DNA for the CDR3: TGTGCCAGCTCACCGACAGGGGCGGGTGGGGCCAACGTCCTGACTTTC. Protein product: CASSPTGAGGANVLTF.

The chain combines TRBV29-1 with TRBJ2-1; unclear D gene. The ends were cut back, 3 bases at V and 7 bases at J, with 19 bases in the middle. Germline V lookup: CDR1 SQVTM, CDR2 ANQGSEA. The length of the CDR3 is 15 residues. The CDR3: CSVESDRTAANEQFF. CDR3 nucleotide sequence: TGCAGCGTTGAGTCGGACCGGACCGCCGCGAATGAGCAGTTCTTC.

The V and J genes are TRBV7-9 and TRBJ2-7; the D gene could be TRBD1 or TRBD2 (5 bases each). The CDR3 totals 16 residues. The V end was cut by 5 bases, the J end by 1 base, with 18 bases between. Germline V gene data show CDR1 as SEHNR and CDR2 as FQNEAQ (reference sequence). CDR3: CASSPFGSWGSYEQYF. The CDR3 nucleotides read TGTGCCAGCAGCCCATTTGGGAGTTGGGGGTCCTACGAGCAGTACTTC.

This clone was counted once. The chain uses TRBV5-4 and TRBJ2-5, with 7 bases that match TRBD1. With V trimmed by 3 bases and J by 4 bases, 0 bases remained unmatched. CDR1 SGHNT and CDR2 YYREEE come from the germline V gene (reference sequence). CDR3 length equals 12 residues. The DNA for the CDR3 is TGTGCCAGCAGCTACAGGGGAGAGACCCAGTACTTC. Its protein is CASSYRGETQYF. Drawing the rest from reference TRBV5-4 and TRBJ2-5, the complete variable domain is ETGVTQSPTHLIKTRGQQVTLRCSSQSGHNTVSWYQQALGQGPQFIFQYYREEENGRGNFPPRFSGLQFPNYSSELNVNALELDDSALYLCASSYRGETQYFGPGTRLLVL.

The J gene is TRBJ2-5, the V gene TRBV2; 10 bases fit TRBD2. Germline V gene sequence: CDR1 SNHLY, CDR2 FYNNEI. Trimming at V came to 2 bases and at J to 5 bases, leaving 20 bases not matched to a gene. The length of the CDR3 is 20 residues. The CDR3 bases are TGTGCCAGCAGTGAATTCCGGCTAGCGGGAGTAAGTGCGAGGGGTGAGACCCAGTACTTC. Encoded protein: CASSEFRLAGVSARGETQYF.

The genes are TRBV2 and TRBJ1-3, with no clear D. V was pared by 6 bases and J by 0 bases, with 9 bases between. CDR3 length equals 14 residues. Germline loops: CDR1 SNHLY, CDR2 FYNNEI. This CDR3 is CASRDSSSGNTIYF. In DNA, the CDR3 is TGTGCCAGCAGGGATTCCAGCTCTGGAAACACCATATATTTT.

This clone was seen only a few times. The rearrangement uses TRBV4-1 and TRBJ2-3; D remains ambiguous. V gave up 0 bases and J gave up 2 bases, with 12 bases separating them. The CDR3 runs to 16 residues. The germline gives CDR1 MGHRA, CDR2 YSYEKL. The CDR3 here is CASSQDALSTTDTQYF. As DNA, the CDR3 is TGCGCCAGCAGCCAAGATGCGTTATCCACCACAGATACGCAGTATTTT.

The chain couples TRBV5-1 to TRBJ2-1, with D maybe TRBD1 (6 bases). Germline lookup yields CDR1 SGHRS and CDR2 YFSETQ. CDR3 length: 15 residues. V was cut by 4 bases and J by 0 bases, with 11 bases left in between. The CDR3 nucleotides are TGCGCCAGCAGCACCAAGGACAGCTCCTACAATGAGCAGTTCTTC. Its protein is CASSTKDSSYNEQFF.

The CDR3 sequence is CAISDSDRAETQYF. Here the CDR3 DNA reads TGTGCCATCAGCGATTCGGACAGGGCCGAGACCCAGTACTTC. The rearrangement joins TRBV10-3 to TRBJ2-5; 8 bases align to TRBD1. Trimming at V came to 6 bases and at J to 5 bases, leaving 8 bases not matched to a gene. Germline assignment: CDR1 ENHRY and CDR2 SYGVKD. The CDR3 length is 14 residues.

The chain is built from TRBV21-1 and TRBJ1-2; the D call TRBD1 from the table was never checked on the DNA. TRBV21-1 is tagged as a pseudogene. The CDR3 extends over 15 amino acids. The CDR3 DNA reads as TGTGCCAGCAGCAACCGGGACAGGGGGCGCGATGGCTACACCTTC. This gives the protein CASSNRDRGRDGYTF.

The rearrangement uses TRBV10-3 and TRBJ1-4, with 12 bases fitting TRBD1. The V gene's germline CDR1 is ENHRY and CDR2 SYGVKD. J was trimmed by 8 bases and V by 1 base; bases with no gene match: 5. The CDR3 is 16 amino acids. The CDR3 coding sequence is TGTGCCATCAGTGAGTGGGGGACAGGGGGCGCGGAAAAACTGTTTTTT. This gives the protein CAISEWGTGGAEKLFF.

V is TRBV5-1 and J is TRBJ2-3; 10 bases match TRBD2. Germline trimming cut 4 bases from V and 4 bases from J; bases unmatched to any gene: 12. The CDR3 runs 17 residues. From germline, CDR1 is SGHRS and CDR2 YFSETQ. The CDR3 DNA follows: TGCGCCAGCAGCCTGCCTAGCGGGAGTAAATGGGCAGATACGCAGTATTTT. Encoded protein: CASSLPSGSKWADTQYF.

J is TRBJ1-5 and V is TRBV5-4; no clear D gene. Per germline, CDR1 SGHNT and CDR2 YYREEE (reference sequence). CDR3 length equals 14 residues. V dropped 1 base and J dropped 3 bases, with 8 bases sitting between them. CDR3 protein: CASSLSANNQPQHF. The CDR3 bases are TGTGCCAGCAGCTTGTCAGCGAACAATCAGCCCCAGCATTTT.

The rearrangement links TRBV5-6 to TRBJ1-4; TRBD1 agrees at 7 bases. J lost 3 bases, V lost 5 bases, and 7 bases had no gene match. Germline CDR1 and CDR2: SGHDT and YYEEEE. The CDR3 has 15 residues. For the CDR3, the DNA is TGTGCCAGCAGAATGACAGGGTTCCCTAATGAAAAACTGTTTTTT. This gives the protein CASRMTGFPNEKLFF.

CDR3 nucleotides: TGTGCCAGCAGTTACTCCTCAGGGACCTACAATGAGCAGTTCTTC. Residues: CASSYSSGTYNEQFF. This sequence joins TRBV6-6 and TRBJ2-1, with TRBD1 as a possible D gene (5 bases). This CDR3 comprises 15 residues. Trimming took 0 bases from V and 2 from J, leaving 8 bases between them. Germline V CDR1 and CDR2: MNHNY, SVGAGI (reference sequence).

CDR3 nucleotide sequence: TGTGCCAGCAGGGCCTTCAGCGGGGGGTTGGGGAGTGAGCAGTTCTTC. Encoded protein: CASRAFSGGLGSEQFF. The V and J genes are TRBV5-4 and TRBJ2-1; 9 bases align to TRBD2. V gave up 5 bases and J gave up 9 bases; unmatched junction bases: 15. The CDR3 is made up of 16 amino acids. Per the germline V gene, CDR1 is SGHNT and CDR2 is YYREEE (reference sequence).

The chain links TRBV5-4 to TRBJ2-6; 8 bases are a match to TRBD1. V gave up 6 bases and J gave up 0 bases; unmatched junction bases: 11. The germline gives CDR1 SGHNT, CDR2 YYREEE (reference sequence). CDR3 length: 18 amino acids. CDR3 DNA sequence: TGTGCCAGCACAATGGAGGGCAGGGGGCGCTCTGGGGCCAACGTCCTGACTTTC. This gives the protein CASTMEGRGRSGANVLTF.

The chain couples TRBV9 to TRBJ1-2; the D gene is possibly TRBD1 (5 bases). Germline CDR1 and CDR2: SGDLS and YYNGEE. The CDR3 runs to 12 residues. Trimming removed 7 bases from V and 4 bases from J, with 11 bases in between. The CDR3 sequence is CASLRGAYGYTF. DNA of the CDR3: TGTGCCAGCCTGCGAGGGGCCTATGGCTACACCTTC. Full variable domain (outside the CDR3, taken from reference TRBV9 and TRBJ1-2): DSGVTQTPKHLITATGQRVTLRCSPRSGDLSVYWYQQSLDQGLQFLIQYYNGEERAKGNILERFSAQQFPDLHSELNLSSLELGDSALYFCASLRGAYGYTFGSGTRLTVV.

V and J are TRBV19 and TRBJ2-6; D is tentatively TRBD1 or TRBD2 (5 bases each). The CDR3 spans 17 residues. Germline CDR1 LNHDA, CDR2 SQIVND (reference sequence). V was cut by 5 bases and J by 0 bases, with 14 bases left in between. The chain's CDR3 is CASSVGRIYSGANVLTF. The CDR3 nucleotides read TGTGCCAGTAGTGTGGGACGGATTTACTCTGGGGCCAACGTCCTGACTTTC.

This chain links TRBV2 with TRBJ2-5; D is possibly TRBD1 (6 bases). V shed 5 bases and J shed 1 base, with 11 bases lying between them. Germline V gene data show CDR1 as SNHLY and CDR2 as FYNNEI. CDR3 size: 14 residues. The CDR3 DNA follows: TGTGCCAGCAGTCATCAGGGGATCCAAGAGACCCAGTACTTC. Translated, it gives CASSHQGIQETQYF.